The next 10 T cell receptor delta chains were all read from a single sample in a study of gamma-delta T cells after stem cell transplantation. TCRdb reapplied CATT to the RT-PCR reads. The table has some 500 delta-chain clones, around 9% seen once; the top ten hold 45% to 60%. Sample: gamma-delta T cells. The receptors here all came from a human donor. It is not recorded whose cells these are; they may come from a transplant donor.

About this clone: A far larger clone is only one base removed, so a read error is likely. The identical CDR3 is also encoded by other nucleotide sequences in the sample. V is TRDV1 and J is TRDJ1, with 12 bases aligning to TRDD3. CDR3 size: 23 residues. Germline-derived CDR1 and CDR2 are TSWWSYY and QGS. CDR3: CALGELSRLVLGDTYLYTDKLIF. The CDR3 coding sequence is TGTGCTCTTGGGGAACTTTCCCGACTCGTACTGGGGGATACTTACTTGTACACCGATAAACTCATTTTT.

This clone counts as large. Other nucleotide sequences in the sample specify the same CDR3. This chain links TRDV1 with TRDJ1, with D perhaps matching TRDD3 (5 bases). The V and J ends lost 1 base and 3 bases respectively, with 27 bases between them. Germline CDR1 reads TSWWSYY; CDR2 reads QGS. The CDR3 totals 20 residues. For the CDR3, the DNA is TGTGCTCTTGGGGAACCGAGACCTCCCCCGTACTGGCAAGGCCCCGATAAACTCATCTTT. This codes for CALGEPRPPPYWQGPDKLIF.

As to this clone: This likely reflects a read error, since a far larger clone is one base away. The chain employs TRDV2 and TRDJ3; 7 nucleotides match TRDD3. CDR3 length: 25 amino acids. With 3 bases clipped from V and 1 base from J, the junction kept 29 bases outside the gene matches. CDR1 GEAIGNYY and CDR2 EKD come from the germline V gene. The CDR3 coding sequence is TGTGCCTGTGACGCCGTGAGTGGATGGGGGACCCCGCTTCGTTTATCGTCCTGGGACACCCGACAGATGTTTTTC. Translation gives CACDAVSGWGTPLRLSSWDTRQMFF.

Points on this clone: With a far larger clone one base away, a read error is the likely cause. The rearrangement uses TRDV2 and TRDJ3; the match to TRDD3 covers 8 bases. The CDR3 runs to 22 residues. Germline lookup yields CDR1 GEAIGNYY and CDR2 EKD. The CDR3 DNA reads TGTGCCCGTGACACTGGAACTGGGGGTTCTCTCTTAAGCTCCTGGGACACCCGACAGATGTTTTTC. Its protein product is CARDTGTGGSLLSSWDTRQMFF.

This clone was seen a few times. A read error is likely here: a far larger clone is one base away. The same CDR3 also results from other DNA sequences found in this sample. The J gene is TRDJ1, the V gene TRDV2, with 13 bases that match TRDD3. Per the germline V gene, CDR1 is GEAIGNYY and CDR2 is EKD. The CDR3 extends over 17 amino acids. The CDR3 region has the DNA TGCGCCTGTGACCCTGTACTGGGGGATACGCTCACCGATAAACTCATCTTT. It yields the protein CACDPVLGDTLTDKLIF.

This clone is medium-sized. This may be a read error, as it is one base from a much larger clone. Additional DNA sequences in this sample encode the identical CDR3. The chain joins TRDV2 to TRDJ3, with TRDD3 matching 8 bases. Germline assignment: CDR1 GEAIGNYY and CDR2 EKD. This CDR3 is built from 20 residues. CDR3 amino acids: CACDTVGGIRQSWDTRQMFF. The CDR3 nucleotides are TGTGCCTGTGACACCGTGGGAGGGATACGTCAGTCCTGGGACACCCGACAGATGTTCTTC.

As concerns this clone: A far larger clone differs by one base, so this is likely a read error. Other DNA sequences in the same sample also yield this CDR3. This chain uses TRDV2 with TRDJ3, with 9 bases matching TRDD3. Germline V CDR1 and CDR2: GEAIGNYY, EKD. This CDR3 comprises 18 residues. CDR3 DNA sequence: TGCGCCTGTGACACCGTACTGGGGGACTCCTGGGACACCCGACAGATGTTTTTC. It is translated as CACDTVLGDSWDTRQMFF.

To note about this clone: A far bigger clonotype differs at one base, so this is likely a read error. The sample holds other DNA sequences that translate to the same CDR3. This chain uses TRDV2 with TRDJ1, with 8 bases lining up with TRDD3. The CDR3 has 14 amino acids. CDR1 and CDR2 from the germline V gene are GEAIGNYY and EKD. Trimming cost V 0 bases and J 5 bases; bases outside gene matches: 4. This CDR3 is CACDTLGEHDKLIF. The CDR3 nucleotides are TGTGCCTGTGACACCCTGGGGGAGCATGATAAACTCATCTTT.

As to this clone: This may stem from a read error, because a much larger clone lies one nucleotide away. Other DNA sequences from this sample encode an identical CDR3 as well. V and J are TRDV2 and TRDJ1, with 10 bases fitting TRDD3. Germline V gives CDR1 GEAIGNYY, CDR2 EKD. The junction had 27 bases not matched to a gene; V was cut back by 3 bases and J by 0 bases. CDR3 length equals 23 residues. CDR3 region: CACDSSNLPRVLGDLFYTDKLIF. CDR3 nucleotides: TGTGCCTGTGACTCTTCAAACCTTCCCCGGGTACTGGGGGATTTATTTTACACCGATAAACTCATCTTT.

This clone was observed a few times. With only one base between it and a far larger clone, this is likely a read error. The sample carries other DNA sequences with the same CDR3. The chain has TRDV2 and TRDJ1; weak D call: TRDD3 (5 bases). Looked up from germline, CDR1 is GEAIGNYY and CDR2 is EKD. V was cut by 0 bases and J by 4 bases, with 11 bases left in between. CDR3 length: 14 amino acids. CDR3 nucleotides: TGTGCCTGTGACACCCTGGGAGAGCACGATAAACTCATCTTT. This sequence encodes CACDTLGEHDKLIF.